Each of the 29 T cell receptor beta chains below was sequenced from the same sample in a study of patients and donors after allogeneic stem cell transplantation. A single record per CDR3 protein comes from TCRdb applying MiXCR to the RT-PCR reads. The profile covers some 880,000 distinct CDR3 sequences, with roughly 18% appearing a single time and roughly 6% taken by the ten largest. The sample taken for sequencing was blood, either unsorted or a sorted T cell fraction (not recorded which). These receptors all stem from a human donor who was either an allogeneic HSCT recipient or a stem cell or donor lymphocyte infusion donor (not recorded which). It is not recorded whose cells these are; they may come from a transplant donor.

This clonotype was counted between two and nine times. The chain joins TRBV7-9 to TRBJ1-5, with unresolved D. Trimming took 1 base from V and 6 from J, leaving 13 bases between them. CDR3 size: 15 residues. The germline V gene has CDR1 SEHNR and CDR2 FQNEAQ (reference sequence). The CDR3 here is CASSLESLSGQPQHF. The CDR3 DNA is TGTGCCAGCAGCTTAGAGTCTCTTAGCGGTCAGCCCCAGCATTTT.

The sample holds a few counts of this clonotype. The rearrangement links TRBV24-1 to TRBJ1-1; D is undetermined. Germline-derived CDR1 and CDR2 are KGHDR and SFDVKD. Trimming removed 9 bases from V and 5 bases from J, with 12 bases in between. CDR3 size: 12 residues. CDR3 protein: CATGHAGTEAFF. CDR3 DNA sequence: TGTGCCACCGGGCACGCGGGTACTGAAGCTTTCTTT.

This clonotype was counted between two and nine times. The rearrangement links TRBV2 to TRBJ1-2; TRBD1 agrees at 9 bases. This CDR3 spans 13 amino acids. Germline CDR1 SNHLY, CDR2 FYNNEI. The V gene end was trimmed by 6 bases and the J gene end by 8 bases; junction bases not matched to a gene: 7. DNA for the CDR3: TGTGCCAGCAGGGACAGGGGCTCGGGCGGCTACACCTTC. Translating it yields CASRDRGSGGYTF. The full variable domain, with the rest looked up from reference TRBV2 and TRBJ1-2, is EPEVTQTPSHQVTQMGQEVILRCVPISNHLYFYWYRQILGQKVEFLVSFYNNEISEKSEIFDDQFSVERPDGSNFTLKIRSTKLEDSAMYFCASRDRGSGGYTFGSGTRLTVV.

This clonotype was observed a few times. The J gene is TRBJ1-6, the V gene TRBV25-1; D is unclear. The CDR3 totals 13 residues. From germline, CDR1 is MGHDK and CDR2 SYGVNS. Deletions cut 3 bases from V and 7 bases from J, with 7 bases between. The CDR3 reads CASSEMGNSPLHF. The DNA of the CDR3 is TGTGCCAGCAGTGAGATGGGGAATTCACCCCTCCACTTT.

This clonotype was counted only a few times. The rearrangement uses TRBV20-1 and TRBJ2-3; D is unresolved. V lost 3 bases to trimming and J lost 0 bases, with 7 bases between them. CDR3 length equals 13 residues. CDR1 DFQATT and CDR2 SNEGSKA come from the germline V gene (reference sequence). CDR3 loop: CSARPPSTDTQYF. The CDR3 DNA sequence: TGCAGTGCTAGGCCCCCTAGCACAGATACGCAGTATTTT.

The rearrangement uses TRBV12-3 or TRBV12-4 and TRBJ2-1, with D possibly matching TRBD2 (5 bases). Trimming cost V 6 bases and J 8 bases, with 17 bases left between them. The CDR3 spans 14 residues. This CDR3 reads CASSQTGVFHEQFF. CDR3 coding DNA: TGTGCCAGCAGCCAAACCGGGGTATTCCATGAGCAGTTCTTC.

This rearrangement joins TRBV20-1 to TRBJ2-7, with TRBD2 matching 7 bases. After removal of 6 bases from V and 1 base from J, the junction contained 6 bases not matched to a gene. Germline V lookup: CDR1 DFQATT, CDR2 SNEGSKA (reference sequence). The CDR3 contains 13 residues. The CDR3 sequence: CSASTAGSYEQYF. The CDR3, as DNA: TGCAGTGCGTCCACAGCGGGGTCCTACGAGCAGTACTTC.

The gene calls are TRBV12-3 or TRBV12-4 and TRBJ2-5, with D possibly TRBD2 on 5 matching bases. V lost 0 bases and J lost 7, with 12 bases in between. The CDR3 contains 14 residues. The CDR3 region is CASSLATSGGTQYF. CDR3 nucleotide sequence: TGTGCCAGCAGTTTAGCCACCTCCGGAGGGACCCAGTACTTC.

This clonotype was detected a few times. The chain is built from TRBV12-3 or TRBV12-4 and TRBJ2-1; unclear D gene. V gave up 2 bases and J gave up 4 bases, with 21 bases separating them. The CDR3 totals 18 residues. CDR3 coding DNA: TGTGCCAGCAGTTTACAATTAACGTCGGTCTTAACTTACAATGAGCAGTTCTTC. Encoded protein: CASSLQLTSVLTYNEQFF.

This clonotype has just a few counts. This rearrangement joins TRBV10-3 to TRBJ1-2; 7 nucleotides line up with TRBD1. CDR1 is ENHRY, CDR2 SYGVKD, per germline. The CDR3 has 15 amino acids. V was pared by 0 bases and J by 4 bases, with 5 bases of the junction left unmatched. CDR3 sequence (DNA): TGTGCCATCAGTGAGTCGGCAGGGGGGGGCTATGGCTACACCTTC. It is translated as CAISESAGGGYGYTF.

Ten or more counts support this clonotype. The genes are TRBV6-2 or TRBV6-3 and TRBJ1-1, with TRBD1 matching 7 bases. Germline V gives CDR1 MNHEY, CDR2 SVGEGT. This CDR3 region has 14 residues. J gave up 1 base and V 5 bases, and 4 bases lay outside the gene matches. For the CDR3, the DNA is TGTGCCAGCAGTCCCCGGGACAGGAACACTGAAGCTTTCTTT. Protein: CASSPRDRNTEAFF.

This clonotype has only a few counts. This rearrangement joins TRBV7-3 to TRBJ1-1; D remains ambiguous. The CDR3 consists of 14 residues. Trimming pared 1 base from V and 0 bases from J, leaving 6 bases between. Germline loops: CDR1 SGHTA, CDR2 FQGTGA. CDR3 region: CASSLIPVNTEAFF. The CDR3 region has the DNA TGTGCCAGCAGCTTAATACCCGTGAACACTGAAGCTTTCTTT.

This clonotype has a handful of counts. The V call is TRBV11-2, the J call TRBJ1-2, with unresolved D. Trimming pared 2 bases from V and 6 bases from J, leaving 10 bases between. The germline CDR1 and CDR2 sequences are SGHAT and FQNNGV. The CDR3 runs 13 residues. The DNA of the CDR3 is TGTGCCAGCAGCTTAAAAAATAAGGATGGCTACACCTTC. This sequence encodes CASSLKNKDGYTF.

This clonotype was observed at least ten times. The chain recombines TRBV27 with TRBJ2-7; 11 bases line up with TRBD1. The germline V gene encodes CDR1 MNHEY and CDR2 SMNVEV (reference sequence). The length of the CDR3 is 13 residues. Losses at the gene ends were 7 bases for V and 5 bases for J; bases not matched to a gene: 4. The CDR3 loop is CASTRTGGNEQYF. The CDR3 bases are TGTGCCAGCACCAGGACAGGGGGCAACGAGCAGTACTTC.

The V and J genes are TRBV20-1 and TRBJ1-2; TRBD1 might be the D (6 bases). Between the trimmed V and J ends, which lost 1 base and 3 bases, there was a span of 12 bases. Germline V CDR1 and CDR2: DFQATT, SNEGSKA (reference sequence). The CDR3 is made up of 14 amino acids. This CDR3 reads CSARVRGLYYGYTF. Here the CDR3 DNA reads TGCAGTGCTAGAGTCCGGGGGCTATACTATGGCTACACCTTC.

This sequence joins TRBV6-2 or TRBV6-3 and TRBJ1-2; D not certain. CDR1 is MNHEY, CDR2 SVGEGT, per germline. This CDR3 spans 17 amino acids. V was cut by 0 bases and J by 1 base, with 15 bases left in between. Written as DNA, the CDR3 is TGTGCCAGCAGTTACTCGACCGGGTCGGGGATTAACTATGGCTACACCTTC. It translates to CASSYSTGSGINYGYTF.

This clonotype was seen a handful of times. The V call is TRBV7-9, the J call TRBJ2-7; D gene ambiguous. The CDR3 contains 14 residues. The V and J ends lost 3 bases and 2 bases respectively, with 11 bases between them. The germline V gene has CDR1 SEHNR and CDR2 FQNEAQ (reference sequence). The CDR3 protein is CASSLGLSAYEQYF. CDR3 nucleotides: TGTGCCAGCAGCTTGGGCCTGTCGGCCTACGAGCAGTACTTC.

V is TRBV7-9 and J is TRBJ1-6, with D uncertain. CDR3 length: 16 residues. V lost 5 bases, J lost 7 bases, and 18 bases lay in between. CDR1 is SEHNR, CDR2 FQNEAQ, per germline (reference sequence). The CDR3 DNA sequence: TGTGCCAGCAGCCCCCCCGTCGACACTCACAATTCACCCCTCCACTTT. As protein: CASSPPVDTHNSPLHF.

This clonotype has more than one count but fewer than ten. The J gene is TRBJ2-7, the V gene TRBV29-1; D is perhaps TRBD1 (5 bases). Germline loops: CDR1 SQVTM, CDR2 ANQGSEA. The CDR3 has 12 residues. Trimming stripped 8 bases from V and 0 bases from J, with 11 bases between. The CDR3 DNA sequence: TGCAGCCGACAGAACGACTCCTACGAGCAGTACTTC. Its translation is CSRQNDSYEQYF.

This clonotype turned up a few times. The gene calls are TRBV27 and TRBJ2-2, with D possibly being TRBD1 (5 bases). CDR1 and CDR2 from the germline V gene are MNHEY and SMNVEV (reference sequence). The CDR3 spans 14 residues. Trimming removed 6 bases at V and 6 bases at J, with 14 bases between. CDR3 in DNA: TGTGCCAGCAGACCTCGACAGAGTCCCGGGGAGCTGTTTTTT. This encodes CASRPRQSPGELFF.

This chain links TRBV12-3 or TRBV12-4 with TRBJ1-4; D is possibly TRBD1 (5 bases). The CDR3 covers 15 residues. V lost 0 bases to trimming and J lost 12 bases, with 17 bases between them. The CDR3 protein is CASSLAGAADGELFF. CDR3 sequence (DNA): TGTGCCAGCAGTTTAGCAGGGGCAGCTGATGGGGAACTGTTTTTT.

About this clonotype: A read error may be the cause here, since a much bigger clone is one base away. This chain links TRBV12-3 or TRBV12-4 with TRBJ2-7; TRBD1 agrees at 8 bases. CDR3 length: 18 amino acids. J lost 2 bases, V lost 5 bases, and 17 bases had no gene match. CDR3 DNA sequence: TGTGCCAGCAGTCCCCGAAACTTTATGGACAGGGACCCCTACGAGCAGTACTTC. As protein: CASSPRNFMDRDPYEQYF.

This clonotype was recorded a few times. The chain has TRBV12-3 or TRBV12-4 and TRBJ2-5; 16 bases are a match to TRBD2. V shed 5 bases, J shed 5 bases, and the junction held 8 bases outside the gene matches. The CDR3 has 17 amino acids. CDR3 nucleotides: TGTGCCAGCAGTCTCGGGACTAGCGGGGGGGCAGGTGAGACCCAGTACTTC. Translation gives CASSLGTSGGAGETQYF.

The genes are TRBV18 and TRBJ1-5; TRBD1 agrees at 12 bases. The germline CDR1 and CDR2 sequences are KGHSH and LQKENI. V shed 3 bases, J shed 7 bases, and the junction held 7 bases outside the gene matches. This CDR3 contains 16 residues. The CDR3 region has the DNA TGTGCCAGCTCACCGAGGGGACAGGGGGCCAACCAGCCCCAGCATTTT. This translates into CASSPRGQGANQPQHF.

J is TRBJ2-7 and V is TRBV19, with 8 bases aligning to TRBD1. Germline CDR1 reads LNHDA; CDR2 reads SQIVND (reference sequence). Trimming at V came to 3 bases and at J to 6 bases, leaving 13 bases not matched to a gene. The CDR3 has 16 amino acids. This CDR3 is CASSMVVGAGGGEQYF. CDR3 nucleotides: TGTGCCAGTAGTATGGTCGTAGGGGCAGGGGGCGGCGAGCAGTACTTC.

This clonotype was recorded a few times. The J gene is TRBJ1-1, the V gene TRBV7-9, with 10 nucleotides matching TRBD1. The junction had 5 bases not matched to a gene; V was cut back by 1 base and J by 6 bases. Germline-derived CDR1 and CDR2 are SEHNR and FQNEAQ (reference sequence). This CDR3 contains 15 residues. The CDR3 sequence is CASSLGQGASSEAFF. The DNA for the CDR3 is TGTGCCAGCAGCTTAGGACAGGGGGCGAGTTCTGAAGCTTTCTTT.

The DNA for the CDR3 is TGTGCCAGCAGTTACTGGGGACTAGCGGGGGGGACAGATACGCAGTATTTT. This encodes CASSYWGLAGGTDTQYF. The chain has TRBV6-5 and TRBJ2-3; 16 nucleotides match TRBD2. CDR1 is MNHEY and CDR2 is SVGAGI in the germline V gene. V shed 1 base, J shed 3 bases, and the junction held 1 base outside the gene matches. CDR3 length: 17 residues.

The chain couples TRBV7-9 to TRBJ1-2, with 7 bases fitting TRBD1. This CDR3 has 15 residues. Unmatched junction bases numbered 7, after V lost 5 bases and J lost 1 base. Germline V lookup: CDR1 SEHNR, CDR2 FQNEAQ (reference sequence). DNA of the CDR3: TGTGCCAGCAGCACATCGACAGGGATTAACTATGGCTACACCTTC. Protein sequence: CASSTSTGINYGYTF.

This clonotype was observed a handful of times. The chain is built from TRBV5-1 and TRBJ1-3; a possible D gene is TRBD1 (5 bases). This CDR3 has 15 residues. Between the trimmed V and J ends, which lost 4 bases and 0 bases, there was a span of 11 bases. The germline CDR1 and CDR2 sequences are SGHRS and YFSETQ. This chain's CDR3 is CASSAYGGSGNTIYF. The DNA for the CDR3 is TGCGCCAGCAGCGCCTACGGGGGCTCTGGAAACACCATATATTTT. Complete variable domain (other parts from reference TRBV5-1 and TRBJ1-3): KAGVTQTPRYLIKTRGQQVTLSCSPISGHRSVSWYQQTPGQGLQFLFEYFSETQRNKGNFPGRFSGRQFSNSRSEMNVSTLELGDSALYLCASSAYGGSGNTIYFGEGSWLTVV.